The rows below give T cell receptor beta chains drawn from one sample of a study of blood T cell repertoires in COVID-19. Assay used: immunoSEQ multiplex PCR; TCRdb lists only in-frame clones, some missing. The sample has around 300,000 clones, around 90% seen once; the top ten hold 6% to 7%. Sequenced sample: peripheral blood. The receptors were gathered from a woman between 25 and 40 years old with COVID-19, enrolled during active disease. CDR3s include the opening cysteine and the closing phenylalanine or tryptophan. The order of the fields is V gene, D gene, clone size, CDR3 length, J gene, CDR3 protein, CDR3 DNA. A D gene is named only where the DNA matches it firmly. Clone size is given for some rows only: seen once, a few or many times, or a class if the clone is expanded.

TRBV15	.	.	15	TRBJ2-1	CATSRDPGIGNEQFF	TGTGCCACCAGCAGAGACCCGGGAATCGGCAATGAGCAGTTCTTC
TRBV5-4	TRBD1	.	14	TRBJ2-3	CASSVGTVTDTQYF	TGTGCCAGCAGCGTCGGGACAGTAACAGATACGCAGTATTTT
TRBV5-1	.	few	12	TRBJ2-3	CASSLSADTQYF	TGCGCCAGCAGCTTGAGCGCAGATACGCAGTATTTT
TRBV28	.	.	14	TRBJ1-5	CASSFEASNQPQHF	TGTGCCAGCAGTTTCGAGGCGAGCAATCAGCCCCAGCATTTT
TRBV5-6	TRBD1	.	14	TRBJ2-7	CASSLGQGRYEQYF	TGTGCCAGCAGCTTGGGACAGGGTCGCTACGAGCAGTACTTC
TRBV7-6	.	.	15	TRBJ1-1	CASSPTGGGGTEAFF	TGTGCCAGCAGCCCTACCGGGGGGGGCGGCACTGAAGCTTTCTTT
TRBV7-3	.	.	15	TRBJ2-7	CASSFPDYPSYEQYF	TGTGCCAGCAGCTTCCCGGACTACCCTTCCTACGAGCAGTACTTC
TRBV15	.	.	16	TRBJ2-7	CATSRASMAGTYEQYF	TGTGCCACCAGCAGAGCTTCGATGGCAGGGACCTACGAGCAGTACTTC
TRBV6-1	TRBD2	once	15	TRBJ2-5	CASSEVTSGRETQYF	TGTGCCAGCAGTGAAGTAACTAGCGGGAGAGAGACCCAGTACTTC
TRBV12-3/TRBV12-4	.	.	13	TRBJ1-4	CASSPIANEKLFF	TGTGCCAGCAGTCCCATCGCGAATGAAAAACTGTTTTTT
TRBV4-3	.	once	14	TRBJ1-1	CASSLQSFAPEAFF	TGCGCCAGCAGCCTACAGAGTTTTGCACCCGAAGCTTTCTTT
TRBV19	TRBD2	.	19	TRBJ2-1	CASSHTLGTSGTTYNEQFF	TGTGCCAGTAGTCACACGCTCGGGACTAGCGGGACTACCTACAATGAGCAGTTCTTC
TRBV9	.	.	14	TRBJ1-1	CASSIQGGDTEAFF	TGTGCCAGCAGCATCCAGGGAGGAGACACTGAAGCTTTCTTT
TRBV6-2/TRBV6-3	TRBD1	.	16	TRBJ2-7	CASSQTPGQKFNEQYF	TGTGCCAGCAGCCAAACTCCGGGACAGAAATTTAACGAGCAGTACTTC
TRBV30	.	.	12	TRBJ1-2	CAWKVGGPGYTF	TGTGCCTGGAAGGTAGGCGGGCCTGGCTACACCTTC
TRBV20-1	TRBD2	.	16	TRBJ2-3	CSASRFASGTLVTQYF	TGCAGTGCTAGTCGGTTCGCTAGCGGGACTCTCGTTACGCAGTATTTT
TRBV9	.	.	14	TRBJ2-7	CASGRDLFSYEQYF	TGTGCCAGCGGGCGGGACCTATTTTCCTACGAGCAGTACTTC
TRBV6-6	TRBD2	.	18	TRBJ2-2	CASSPTPRLATNTGELFF	TGTGCCAGCAGTCCTACCCCTCGACTAGCAACGAACACCGGGGAGCTGTTTTTT
TRBV7-9	TRBD2	.	15	TRBJ2-3	CASREVAGVRDTQYF	TGTGCCAGCAGGGAGGTGGCGGGAGTAAGGGATACGCAGTATTTT
TRBV12-3/TRBV12-4	.	.	13	TRBJ1-3	CASRSGSGNTIYF	TGTGCCAGCAGGTCAGGGTCCGGAAACACCATATATTTT
TRBV2	.	.	13	TRBJ2-3	CASSEEPAGTQYF	TGTGCCAGCAGTGAGGAGCCGGCCGGTACGCAGTATTTT
TRBV28	TRBD1	.	15	TRBJ1-1	CASSPPGGGNTEAFF	TGTGCCAGCAGCCCCCCTGGAGGGGGCAACACTGAAGCTTTCTTT
TRBV27	.	.	14	TRBJ1-2	CASSPGTHNYGYTF	TGTGCCAGCAGTCCAGGGACTCATAACTATGGCTACACCTTC
TRBV9	TRBD2	.	16	TRBJ2-1	CASSETAGVSYNEQFF	TGTGCCAGCTCAGAAACAGCGGGAGTATCCTACAATGAGCAGTTCTTC
TRBV2	TRBD1	.	13	TRBJ2-5	CASRRDREETQYF	TGTGCCAGCAGACGCGACAGGGAGGAGACCCAGTACTTC
TRBV29-1	TRBD2	.	16	TRBJ2-3	CSVSPLLATSTDTQYF	TGCAGCGTTTCCCCCCTACTAGCGACTAGCACAGATACGCAGTATTTT
TRBV19	TRBD1	.	12	TRBJ1-1	CASSLGTGEAFF	TGTGCCAGTAGTCTGGGGACAGGTGAAGCTTTCTTT
TRBV12-3/TRBV12-4	.	.	13	TRBJ2-5	CASSSRVIETQYF	TGTGCCAGCAGTTCCCGGGTGATCGAGACCCAGTACTTC
TRBV9	.	.	13	TRBJ2-2	CASSILNTGELFF	TGTGCCAGCAGCATCCTGAACACCGGGGAGCTGTTTTTT
TRBV9	.	.	14	TRBJ2-7	CASSGVAESYEQYF	TGTGCCAGCAGTGGAGTAGCGGAGAGTTACGAGCAGTACTTC
TRBV5-1	TRBD2	.	16	TRBJ2-7	CASSPGAASGSYEQYF	TGCGCCAGCAGCCCTGGAGCGGCTAGCGGTTCCTACGAGCAGTACTTC
TRBV5-1	.	.	13	TRBJ1-6	CASSLGGWPPLHF	TGCGCCAGCAGCTTGGGAGGGTGGCCACCCCTCCACTTT
TRBV28	.	.	14	TRBJ1-2	CAVAKGGIAYGYTF	TGTGCCGTTGCGAAAGGGGGTATAGCCTATGGCTACACCTTC
TRBV27	.	once	15	TRBJ1-3	CASSLSGGTGNTIYF	TGTGCCAGCAGTCTCTCGGGGGGGACTGGAAACACCATATATTTT
TRBV24-1	TRBD1	.	15	TRBJ2-5	CATSDWTGQRETQYF	TGTGCCACCAGTGATTGGACAGGGCAACGGGAGACCCAGTACTTC
TRBV4-3	TRBD2	.	15	TRBJ2-7	CASSSRLAEHYEQYF	TGCGCCAGCAGTTCCCGACTAGCGGAACACTACGAGCAGTACTTC
TRBV7-6	TRBD2	.	14	TRBJ2-5	CASSIQGAGGTQYF	TGTGCCAGCAGCATACAGGGTGCGGGGGGGACCCAGTACTTC
TRBV15	TRBD1	.	17	TRBJ1-1	CATSRIDRGLSNTEAFF	TGTGCCACCAGCAGGATCGACAGGGGGCTCTCGAACACTGAAGCTTTCTTT
TRBV15	TRBD1	.	13	TRBJ1-1	CATSSSGTAEAFF	TGTGCCACCAGCAGTTCCGGGACAGCTGAAGCTTTCTTT
TRBV5-4	TRBD1	.	15	TRBJ2-2	CASSSRDRDTGELFF	TGTGCCAGCAGCTCCCGGGACAGAGACACCGGGGAGCTGTTTTTT
TRBV5-1	TRBD1	.	15	TRBJ2-7	CASSLVVDRGYEQYF	TGCGCCAGCAGCTTGGTAGTGGACAGGGGCTACGAGCAGTACTTC
TRBV7-9	.	once	14	TRBJ2-5	CASSLSQIQETQYF	TGTGCCAGCAGCTTATCTCAGATACAAGAGACCCAGTACTTC
TRBV20-1	.	.	13	TRBJ1-5	CSASLQGRQPQHF	TGCAGTGCTAGTCTGCAGGGTCGACAGCCCCAGCATTTT
TRBV5-8	.	.	10	TRBJ2-5	CASSLLTQYF	TGTGCCAGCAGCTTGCTGACCCAGTACTTC
TRBV24-1	.	.	15	TRBJ2-1	CATSRRFGSGNEQFF	TGTGCCACCAGCCGGCGCTTCGGATCGGGAAATGAGCAGTTCTTC
TRBV29-1	.	.	14	TRBJ2-1	CSVEFSSSYNEQFF	TGCAGCGTTGAATTTTCGAGCTCCTACAATGAGCAGTTCTTC
TRBV5-1	TRBD2	.	15	TRBJ2-3	CASSSGLAGSDTQYF	TGCGCCAGCAGCTCCGGACTAGCGGGATCAGATACGCAGTATTTT
TRBV28	TRBD1	.	16	TRBJ1-5	CASSFAGGNGNQPQHF	TGTGCCAGCAGTTTTGCAGGGGGGAACGGCAATCAGCCCCAGCATTTT